The clone carrying this TCR beta chain was picked up one time. What it binds is unknown. These data belong to a study of cytomegalovirus exposure and HLA in healthy donors. Overall study findings and caveats: The productive fraction for most TCR beta V segments was about 90% or about 30% in an earlier analysis.

This CDR3 comprises 16 residues. Trimming removed 4 bases at V and 0 bases at J, with 16 bases between. Use of 60 Vbeta and 13 Jbeta primers characterized the PCR. The data were produced by immunoSEQ multiplex PCR, yet TCRdb's version contains in-frame clones alone and is incomplete. The data show a few hundred thousand clones, with 92% seen just once and 1.5% to 2% held by the top ten. The TCR comes from a girl aged 2-9 years in good health and CMV-seronegative. The sequenced sample was PBMCs. The chain employs TRBV23-1 and TRBJ2-7, with D possibly TRBD2 on 7 matching bases. TRBV23-1 is designated an ORF whose function remains uncertain. The CDR3 spells CASSPRGAGSSYEQYF. CDR3 nucleotides: TGCGCCAGCAGTCCCCGGGGGGCAGGATCCTCCTACGAGCAGTACTTC.